This T cell receptor beta chain was profiled in a study of early T cells in non-severe SARS-CoV-2 infection. The wider study: Alpha and beta chains were unpaired, from unsorted whole-blood bulk RNA. The study's findings and limits: Matching results from VDJdb favored anti-spike CD8 responses, leaving private and CD4 specificities undetected.

Per the germline V gene, CDR1 is DFQATT and CDR2 is SNEGSKA (reference sequence). The CDR3 runs to 14 residues. V was cut by 3 bases and J by 4 bases, with 15 bases left in between. In its sample, this clonotype was seen many times. Its antigen remains unidentified. Individual cDNA molecules each received unique molecular identifiers attached to them. From the 5' RACE reads, TCRdb called clonotypes with MiXCR, one entry per CDR3 protein. This sample has tens of thousands of distinct CDR3 sequences, with about 4% found just once. The clonotype comes from an adult who was a healthcare worker with PCR-confirmed SARS-CoV-2 infection or an uninfected control (not recorded which). This sequence joins TRBV20-1 and TRBJ1-2; D is uncertain. The source material was whole blood. The CDR3 spells CSARPLSEAYGYTF. Here the CDR3 DNA reads TGCAGTGCTAGGCCTTTGAGTGAAGCCTATGGCTACACCTTC.